This entry is about one TCR beta chain. This sample was taken from a study of blood T cell repertoires in COVID-19. The CDR3 has 15 amino acids. Trimming took off 6 bases at V and 1 base at J, with 15 bases between the two ends. Germline V gives CDR1 LNHDA, CDR2 SQIVND (reference sequence). Produced via immunoSEQ multiplex PCR; TCRdb's table is partial and in-frame only. The table shows approximately 200,000 clones, with around 94% occurring only once. This TCR derives from a man aged 25-45 years with COVID-19, enrolled during active disease. This rearrangement joins TRBV19 to TRBJ1-1, with unresolved D. The sequenced sample consisted of peripheral blood. CDR3 sequence: CASRRAVERNTEAFF. As DNA, the CDR3 is TGTGCCAGTAGGAGGGCCGTAGAAAGGAACACTGAAGCTTTCTTT.